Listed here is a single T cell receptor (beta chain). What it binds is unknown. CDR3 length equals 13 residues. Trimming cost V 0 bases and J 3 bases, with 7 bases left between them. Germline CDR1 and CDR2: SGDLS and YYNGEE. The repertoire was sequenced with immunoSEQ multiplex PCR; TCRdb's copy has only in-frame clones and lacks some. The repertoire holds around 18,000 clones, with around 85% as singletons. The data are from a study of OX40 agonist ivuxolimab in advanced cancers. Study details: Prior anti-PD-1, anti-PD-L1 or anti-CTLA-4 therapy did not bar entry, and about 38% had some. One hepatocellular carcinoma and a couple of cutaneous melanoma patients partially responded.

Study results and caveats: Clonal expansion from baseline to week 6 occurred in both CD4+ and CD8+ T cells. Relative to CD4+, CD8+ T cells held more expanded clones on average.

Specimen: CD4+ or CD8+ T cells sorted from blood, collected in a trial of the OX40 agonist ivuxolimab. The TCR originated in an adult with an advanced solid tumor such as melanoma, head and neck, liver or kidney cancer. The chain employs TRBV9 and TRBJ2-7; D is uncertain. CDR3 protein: CASSVGQSYEQYF. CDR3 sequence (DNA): TGTGCCAGCAGCGTAGGGCAGAGCTACGAGCAGTACTTC.